This section outlines one T cell receptor (beta chain) sequence together with its context. Its target is not known. Germline V CDR1 and CDR2: MDHEN, SYDVKM. The CDR3 sequence is 14 residues long. The V end was cut by 1 base, the J end by 2 bases, with 8 bases between. The method was immunoSEQ multiplex PCR; TCRdb's version includes in-frame clones alone and lacks a portion of them. The sample holds over 50,000 clones; about 88% are singletons and the top ten take roughly 1.5%. The cohort excluded patients with autoimmune disease history or systemic immunosuppression. Peripheral blood came from all dose cohorts at three timepoints. This specimen comes from a study of OX40 agonist ivuxolimab in advanced cancers. The wider study: Anti-PD-1, anti-PD-L1 or anti-CTLA-4 therapy given earlier was allowed, and approximately 40% had some. Study results and limitations: In CD8+ T cells, expanded clones were on average more numerous than in CD4+.

This chain links TRBV28 with TRBJ1-2; weak D call: TRBD1 (5 bases). This TCR came from an adult with an advanced solid tumor such as melanoma, head and neck, liver or kidney cancer. Sample: CD4+ or CD8+ T cells sorted from blood, taken in a trial of the OX40 agonist ivuxolimab. For the CDR3, the DNA is TGTGCCAGCAGTTTATTGAGGGGAAACTATGGCTACACCTTC. It encodes CASSLLRGNYGYTF.